This T cell receptor (beta chain) was observed in a study of CD8+ T cells in alopecia areata. This clone was picked up one time. Treatment indicated: oral pan-JAK inhibitor, 5-10 mg twice daily. It was from PBMCs that CD4+ and CD8+ T cells were sorted. V lost 1 base to trimming and J lost 1 base; unmatched junction nucleotides: 7. The CDR3 has 18 residues. CDR1 and CDR2 from the germline V gene are SGHNT and YYREEE (reference sequence). The sequencing template was cDNA reverse transcribed from extracted RNA. The data were produced by immunoSEQ multiplex PCR, yet TCRdb's version contains in-frame clones alone and is incomplete. The sample has 130,000 or so clones, 61% seen once.

Source: CD4+ T cells sorted from blood, taken at week 4, from a patient treated with tofacitinib. The origin of this receptor is a human donor with alopecia areata. The chain recombines TRBV5-4 with TRBJ2-6, with 8 bases identical to TRBD1. The CDR3 sequence is CASSLQGTGLSGANVLTF. In DNA form, the CDR3 reads TGTGCCAGCAGCTTGCAGGGGACAGGCTTATCTGGGGCCAACGTCCTGACTTTC.